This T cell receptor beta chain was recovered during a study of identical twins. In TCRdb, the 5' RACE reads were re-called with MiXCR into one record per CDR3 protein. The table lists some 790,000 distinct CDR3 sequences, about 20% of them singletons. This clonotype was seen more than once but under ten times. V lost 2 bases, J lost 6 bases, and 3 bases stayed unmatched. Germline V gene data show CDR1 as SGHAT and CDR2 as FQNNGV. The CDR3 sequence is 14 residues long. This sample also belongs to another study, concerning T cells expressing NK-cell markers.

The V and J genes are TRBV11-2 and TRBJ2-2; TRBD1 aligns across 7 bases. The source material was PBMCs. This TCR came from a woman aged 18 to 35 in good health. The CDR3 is CASSLTQGAGELFF. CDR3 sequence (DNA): TGTGCCAGCAGCTTAACCCAGGGGGCCGGGGAGCTGTTTTTT.